The 24 T cell receptor beta chains below all came from one sample that was sequenced in a study of shared clonotypes between healthy human individuals. Assay: immunoSEQ multiplex PCR; the TCRdb copy retains only in-frame clones and omits some. The sample lists roughly 2.2 million clones, 85% to 95% occurring once. Sequencing input: naive CD4+ T cells from PBMCs. Regarding subset: CD45RA+ positively selected. Receptors were obtained from a man aged 18 to 29 in good health. Some clones in this sample may be carry-over from other donors' samples.

The chain is built from TRBV11-3 and TRBJ2-7; 7 bases are shared with TRBD1. The germline gives CDR1 SGHNT, CDR2 YENEEA. The CDR3 is made up of 14 amino acids. The trim removed 5 bases at V and 6 bases at J, leaving 10 bases unmatched. CDR3 sequence: CASSQTGSEAEQYF. In nucleotides, the CDR3 is TGTGCCAGCAGCCAGACAGGGTCGGAGGCCGAGCAGTACTTC. Full variable domain (rest looked up from reference TRBV11-3 and TRBJ2-7): EAGVVQSPRYKIIEKKQPVAFWCNPISGHNTLYWYLQNLGQGPELLIRYENEEAVDDSQLPKDRFSAERLKGVDSTLKIQPAELGDSAVYLCASSQTGSEAEQYFGPGTRLTVT.

The genes are TRBV5-1 and TRBJ2-1; 11 bases map to TRBD2. From germline, CDR1 is SGHRS and CDR2 YFSETQ. V dropped 3 bases and J dropped 7; count of bases not matched to a gene: 9. This CDR3 is built from 16 residues. Here the CDR3 DNA reads TGCGCCAGCAGCTCGGGACTAGCGGAACCCCATAATGAGCAGTTCTTC. Translated, it gives CASSSGLAEPHNEQFF.

The DNA for the CDR3 is TGTGCCAGCAGTTACCCGGATGGGACAGGGGCAGATACGCAGTATTTT. Protein product: CASSYPDGTGADTQYF. This chain connects TRBV6-5 to TRBJ2-3; 10 bases match TRBD1. Trimming cost V 2 bases and J 4 bases; bases outside gene matches: 6. This CDR3 spans 16 amino acids. Germline lookup yields CDR1 MNHEY and CDR2 SVGAGI.

The V and J genes are TRBV4-3 and TRBJ2-5, with TRBD2 matching over 12 bases. V lost 0 bases to trimming and J lost 2 bases; unmatched junction nucleotides: 13. Germline CDR1 reads LGHNA; CDR2 reads YSLEER. There are 20 residues in the CDR3. The CDR3 reads CASSQDWWPSGRAVQETQYF. The CDR3, as DNA: TGCGCCAGCAGCCAAGATTGGTGGCCTAGCGGGAGGGCCGTTCAAGAGACCCAGTACTTC.

This chain connects TRBV29-1 to TRBJ2-5; tentatively, D is TRBD1 or TRBD2 (5 bases each). The CDR3 extends over 12 amino acids. Germline V gives CDR1 SQVTM, CDR2 ANQGSEA. V was pared by 7 bases and J by 2 bases, with 11 bases between. Written as DNA, the CDR3 is TGCAGCGGGGGACGGTCACAAGAGACCCAGTACTTC. This codes for CSGGRSQETQYF.

V gene TRBV28 combines with J gene TRBJ2-1; D is uncertain. V was trimmed by 10 bases and J by 7 bases, leaving 8 bases between them. The CDR3 has 10 residues. Germline-derived CDR1 and CDR2 are MDHEN and SYDVKM. The CDR3 region has the DNA TGTGCCACAGGCGGAAATGAGCAGTTCTTC. Its translation: CATGGNEQFF.

The CDR3 here is CASTQSGIVGDEQFF. CDR3 coding DNA: TGTGCCAGTACCCAAAGCGGGATTGTTGGCGATGAGCAGTTCTTC. The chain employs TRBV6-6 and TRBJ2-1; 7 bases agree with TRBD2. Germline CDR1 and CDR2: MNHNY and SVGAGI (reference sequence). Trimming cost V 9 bases and J 8 bases; bases outside gene matches: 16. The CDR3 loop spans 15 amino acids.

V and J are TRBV4-1 and TRBJ1-2; no firm D call. Germline lookup yields CDR1 MGHRA and CDR2 YSYEKL. The CDR3 loop spans 14 amino acids. V shed 0 bases and J shed 1 base, with 6 bases lying between them. CDR3: CASSQDWNNYGYTF. The CDR3 DNA reads as TGCGCCAGCAGCCAAGATTGGAATAACTATGGCTACACCTTC.

V gene TRBV7-6 combines with J gene TRBJ1-4; unclear D gene. Trimming removed 2 bases from V and 4 bases from J, with 8 bases in between. The CDR3 length is 14 residues. CDR1 SGHVS and CDR2 FNYEAQ come from the germline V gene. CDR3 bases: TGTGCCAGCAGCTTATGGGGAATTAATGAAAAACTGTTTTTT. Protein product: CASSLWGINEKLFF.

The chain joins TRBV6-6 to TRBJ1-5, with 7 nucleotides matching TRBD1. Germline CDR1 is MNHNY and CDR2 is SVGAGI (reference sequence). The CDR3 loop spans 13 amino acids. V shed 7 bases and J 5 bases; nucleotides not matched to a gene: 5. The chain's CDR3 is CASTNRGYQPQHF. The CDR3, as DNA: TGTGCCAGCACCAACAGGGGTTATCAGCCCCAGCATTTT.

V gene TRBV6-5 combines with J gene TRBJ1-1; D remains ambiguous. Germline V lookup: CDR1 MNHEY, CDR2 SVGAGI. The V end lost 4 bases, the J end lost 5 bases, and 11 bases lay between the germline ends. The CDR3 loop spans 13 amino acids. The DNA for the CDR3 is TGTGCCAGCAGTTTCGACGGACGAACTGAAGCTTTCTTT. Translated, it gives CASSFDGRTEAFF.

The chain recombines TRBV9 with TRBJ2-4; D is tentatively TRBD1 or TRBD2 (5 bases each). Germline CDR1 and CDR2: SGDLS and YYNGEE. Trimming shortened V by 1 base and J by 6 bases, and 14 bases separated the two germline ends. The CDR3 has 15 amino acids. CDR3 loop: CASSVMGPSGNIQYF. CDR3 in DNA: TGTGCCAGCAGCGTAATGGGACCCTCAGGAAACATTCAGTACTTC.

The chain is built from TRBV5-1 and TRBJ1-3; D is unclear. The CDR3 runs 14 residues. Trimming shortened V by 5 bases and J by 0 bases, and 9 bases separated the two germline ends. Germline assignment: CDR1 SGHRS and CDR2 YFSETQ. As DNA, the CDR3 is TGCGCCAGCAGGATAGCGTTCTCTGGAAACACCATATATTTT. It yields the protein CASRIAFSGNTIYF.

J is TRBJ2-1 and V is TRBV11-1; D gene ambiguous. This CDR3 comprises 14 residues. Germline lookup yields CDR1 SGHAT and CDR2 FQDESV (reference sequence). V was pared by 7 bases and J by 5 bases, with 15 bases between. This CDR3 is CASTQAVTDNEQFF. The DNA of the CDR3 is TGTGCCAGCACCCAGGCGGTTACGGACAATGAGCAGTTCTTC.

V usage is TRBV19 and J usage is TRBJ2-3; D is perhaps TRBD2 (7 bases). Germline CDR1 and CDR2: LNHDA and SQIVND (reference sequence). The CDR3 length is 15 residues. V shed 5 bases and J shed 2 bases, with 14 bases lying between them. The CDR3 is CASSSRGATTDTQYF. As DNA, the CDR3 is TGTGCCAGTAGTTCCCGGGGGGCGACCACAGATACGCAGTATTTT.

This clone has a single count. This chain uses TRBV27 with TRBJ2-7; D ambiguous. The CDR3 spans 14 residues. V was shortened by 4 bases and J by 0 bases, with 10 bases between the two germline ends. Germline CDR1 reads MNHEY; CDR2 reads SMNVEV (reference sequence). The CDR3 DNA sequence: TGTGCCAGCAGTTATAGACACCACTCCTACGAGCAGTACTTC. Its translation: CASSYRHHSYEQYF.

The chain links TRBV7-3 to TRBJ1-4; TRBD1 aligns across 8 bases. CDR1 SGHTA and CDR2 FQGTGA come from the germline V gene. CDR3 length: 15 amino acids. Germline trimming cut 7 bases from V and 5 bases from J; bases unmatched to any gene: 9. CDR3 residues: CASIVRGQANEKLFF. The CDR3 DNA follows: TGTGCCAGCATCGTCCGGGGACAGGCGAATGAAAAACTGTTTTTT.

The chain is built from TRBV28 and TRBJ2-7; TRBD2 might be the D (6 bases). This CDR3 is 14 amino acids long. Looked up from germline, CDR1 is MDHEN and CDR2 is SYDVKM. With 5 bases removed from V and 1 base from J, the gap between germline ends came to 12 bases. The CDR3 DNA sequence: TGTGCCAGCAGTCCCCGTAGCGGTTCCTACGAGCAGTACTTC. This codes for CASSPRSGSYEQYF. The whole variable domain, filled in from reference TRBV28 and TRBJ2-7, reads DVKVTQSSRYLVKRTGEKVFLECVQDMDHENMFWYRQDPGLGLRLIYFSYDVKMKEKGDIPEGYSVSREKKERFSLILESASTNQTSMYLCASSPRSGSYEQYFGPGTRLTVT.

The chain is built from TRBV27 and TRBJ1-5; D unclear. V was clipped by 5 bases and J by 7 bases, with 12 bases between them. Germline V CDR1 and CDR2: MNHEY, SMNVEV (reference sequence). CDR3 length equals 13 residues. CDR3: CASSPAGSQPQHF. The DNA for the CDR3 is TGTGCCAGCAGTCCAGCGGGGTCCCAGCCCCAGCATTTT.

The CDR3 nucleotides read TGTGCCAGCAGTTTATCCCTTGGGAGAGGTAATGAAAAACTGTTTTTT. Its translation: CASSLSLGRGNEKLFF. The V gene is TRBV28, the J gene TRBJ1-4; no clear D gene. Germline CDR1 MDHEN, CDR2 SYDVKM. Trimming left V 1 base short and J 4 bases short, with 13 bases between. The length of the CDR3 is 16 residues.

This chain uses TRBV28 with TRBJ1-1, with a tentative D call TRBD1 (5 bases). The CDR3 is made up of 16 amino acids. V shed 5 bases and J shed 4 bases, with 20 bases lying between them. Germline CDR1 MDHEN, CDR2 SYDVKM. This chain's CDR3 is CASSPPRANGGTEAFF. DNA of the CDR3: TGTGCCAGCAGTCCCCCGAGGGCAAATGGGGGCACTGAAGCTTTCTTT.

The genes are TRBV6-4 and TRBJ2-1; TRBD2 matches at 9 bases. The germline V gene encodes CDR1 MRHNA and CDR2 SNTAGT. The CDR3 totals 16 residues. V dropped 5 bases and J dropped 0; count of bases not matched to a gene: 5. CDR3 region: CASSSLSGSSYNEQFF. DNA of the CDR3: TGTGCCAGCAGTTCCCTTAGCGGGAGCTCCTACAATGAGCAGTTCTTC.

This clone is a singleton in its sample. Distinct nucleotide sequences in the sample also encode this CDR3. The rearrangement uses TRBV5-1 and TRBJ2-3; D possibly corresponds to TRBD2 (6 bases). V was cut by 4 bases and J by 2 bases, with 8 bases left in between. Germline CDR1 SGHRS, CDR2 YFSETQ. The CDR3 has 13 residues. CDR3 bases: TGCGCCAGCAGCAGGGACTCCACAGATACGCAGTATTTT. Protein sequence: CASSRDSTDTQYF.

In the case of this clone: Other DNA variants within this sample encode the same CDR3. The V gene is TRBV9, the J gene TRBJ2-1; the match to TRBD2 covers 7 bases. The CDR3 is 14 residues long. J gave up 5 bases and V 0 bases, and 2 bases lay outside the gene matches. Germline lookup yields CDR1 SGDLS and CDR2 YYNGEE. The CDR3 sequence is CASSVGLADNEQFF. In nucleotides, the CDR3 is TGTGCCAGCAGCGTAGGGCTAGCGGACAATGAGCAGTTCTTC.